The clone carrying this TCR beta chain has ten or more counts. These data come from a study of identical twins. Germline-derived CDR1 and CDR2 are SGHRS and YFSETQ. The length of the CDR3 is 15 residues. With 4 bases clipped from V and 6 bases from J, the junction kept 2 bases outside the gene matches. TCRdb re-derived calls from the 5' RACE reads in MiXCR, one entry per CDR3 protein. This table holds some 500,000 distinct CDR3 sequences, approximately 14% found once. The sample was also reused in another study, on yellow fever vaccine responses in identical twins.

The specimen sequenced was CD4+ T cells sorted from blood. The origin of this receptor is a woman aged 18-30 years in good health. The chain is built from TRBV5-1 and TRBJ2-1, with 15 bases that match TRBD2. The CDR3 region is CASSRGLAGGNEQFF. The CDR3 DNA follows: TGCGCCAGCAGCCGGGGACTAGCGGGAGGCAATGAGCAGTTCTTC.